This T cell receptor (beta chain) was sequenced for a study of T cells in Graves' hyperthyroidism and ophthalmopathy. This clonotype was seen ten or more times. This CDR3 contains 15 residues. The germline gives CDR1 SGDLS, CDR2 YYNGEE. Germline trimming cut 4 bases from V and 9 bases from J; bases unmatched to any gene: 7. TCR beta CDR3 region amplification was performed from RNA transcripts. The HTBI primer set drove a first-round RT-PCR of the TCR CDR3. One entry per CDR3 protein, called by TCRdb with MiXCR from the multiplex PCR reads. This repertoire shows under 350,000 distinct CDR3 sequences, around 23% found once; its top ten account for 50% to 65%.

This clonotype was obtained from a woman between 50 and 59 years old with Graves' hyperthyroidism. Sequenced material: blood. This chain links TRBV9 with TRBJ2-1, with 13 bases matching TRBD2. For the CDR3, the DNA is TGTGCCAGCAGCCAAACTAGCGGGAGGGCCGTTGAGCAGTTCTTC. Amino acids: CASSQTSGRAVEQFF.